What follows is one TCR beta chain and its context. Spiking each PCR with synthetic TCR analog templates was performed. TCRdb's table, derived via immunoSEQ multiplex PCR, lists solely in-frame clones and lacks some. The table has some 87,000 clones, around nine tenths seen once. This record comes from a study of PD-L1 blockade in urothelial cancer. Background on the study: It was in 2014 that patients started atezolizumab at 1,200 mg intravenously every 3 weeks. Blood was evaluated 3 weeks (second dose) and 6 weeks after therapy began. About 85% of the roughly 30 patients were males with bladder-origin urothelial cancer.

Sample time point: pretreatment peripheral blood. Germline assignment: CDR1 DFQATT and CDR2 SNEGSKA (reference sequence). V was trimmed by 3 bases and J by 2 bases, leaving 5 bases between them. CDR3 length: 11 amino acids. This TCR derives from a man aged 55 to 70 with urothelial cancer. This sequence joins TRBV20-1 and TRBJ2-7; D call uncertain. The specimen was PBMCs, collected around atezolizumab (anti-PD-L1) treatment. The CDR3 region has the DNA TGCAGTGCTAGGAGGACCTACGAGCAGTACTTC. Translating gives CSARRTYEQYF.